This T cell receptor beta chain was captured by sequencing in a study of technical replicates of blood from a few donors. This CDR3 is built from 15 residues. Germline CDR1 reads SGDLS; CDR2 reads YYNGEE. J was trimmed by 3 bases and V by 0 bases; bases with no gene match: 2. Sequenced by immunoSEQ multiplex PCR; TCRdb stores in-frame clones only, minus some. The repertoire has 65,000 to 90,000 clones, just over 85% of them found once; the top ten carry approximately 4.6%. This sequence joins TRBV9 and TRBJ2-7, with 11 bases that match TRBD1. This TCR was sampled from a human donor in good health. Some clones in this sample may be carry-over from other donors' samples. The specimen was PBMCs. The CDR3 here is CASSVGGQGVYEQYF. Written as DNA, the CDR3 is TGTGCCAGCAGCGTAGGGGGACAGGGGGTCTACGAGCAGTACTTC. The full variable domain, its missing parts supplied by reference TRBV9 and TRBJ2-7, is DSGVTQTPKHLITATGQRVTLRCSPRSGDLSVYWYQQSLDQGLQFLIQYYNGEERAKGNILERFSAQQFPDLHSELNLSSLELGDSALYFCASSVGGQGVYEQYFGPGTRLTVT.